This is a list of T cell receptor beta chains from one sample in a study of blood T cell repertoires in COVID-19. Profiling relied on immunoSEQ multiplex PCR, and the TCRdb table lists in-frame clones only, not all of them. In the table there are about 190,000 clones, 88% of which are singletons. The sequencing sample was made of peripheral blood. These receptors came from a man aged 25-40 years with acute or convalescent COVID-19. Both conserved end residues are part of each CDR3. The order of the fields is J gene, D gene, clone size, V gene, CDR3 DNA, CDR3 protein. The D gene is left open where the match is weak. A clone size is listed for some rows: how often the clone was seen (once, few, many), or a class if it is expanded.

j_call: TRBJ1-5
d_call: -
clone_size: -
v_call: TRBV7-2
cdr3_nt: TGTGCCAGCAGCTTCCGCAGTAGCAATCAGCCCCAGCATTTT
cdr3_aa: CASSFRSSNQPQHF

j_call: TRBJ2-3
d_call: TRBD2
clone_size: once
v_call: TRBV7-9
cdr3_nt: TGTGCCAGCAGCTTAGCCGGGAGGGCCGGAGCGCAGTATTTT
cdr3_aa: CASSLAGRAGAQYF

j_call: TRBJ1-1
d_call: -
clone_size: -
v_call: TRBV30
cdr3_nt: TGTGCCTGGAGTGTACTAGGGGGTACTGAAGCTTTCTTT
cdr3_aa: CAWSVLGGTEAFF

j_call: TRBJ1-5
d_call: -
clone_size: -
v_call: TRBV28
cdr3_nt: TGTGCCAGCAACTTTGGGGCCTATAGCAATCAGCCCCAGCATTTT
cdr3_aa: CASNFGAYSNQPQHF

j_call: TRBJ2-6
d_call: TRBD2
clone_size: -
v_call: TRBV11-2
cdr3_nt: TGTGCCAGCAGCTTAGGTCTAGCGGGGACCTCTGGGGCCAACGTCCTGACTTTC
cdr3_aa: CASSLGLAGTSGANVLTF

j_call: TRBJ1-6
d_call: -
clone_size: once
v_call: TRBV12-3/TRBV12-4
cdr3_nt: TGTGCCAGCAGCCCCGGGGAGGGATCACCCCTCCACTTT
cdr3_aa: CASSPGEGSPLHF

j_call: TRBJ1-2
d_call: -
clone_size: -
v_call: TRBV28
cdr3_nt: TGTGCCAGCAGTGGGGAGAGCTACACCTTC
cdr3_aa: CASSGESYTF

j_call: TRBJ2-7
d_call: TRBD1
clone_size: -
v_call: TRBV19
cdr3_nt: TGTGCCAGTAGTATTGGACAGGGATTCTACGAGCAGTACTTC
cdr3_aa: CASSIGQGFYEQYF

j_call: TRBJ1-2
d_call: -
clone_size: few
v_call: TRBV3-1/TRBV3-2
cdr3_nt: TGTGCCAGCAGCCAAGATATGGTTTCGCGTAACTATGGCTACACCTTC
cdr3_aa: CASSQDMVSRNYGYTF

j_call: TRBJ2-3
d_call: -
clone_size: -
v_call: TRBV6-6
cdr3_nt: TGTGCCAGCAGTAAGCTAAGCACAGATACGCAGTATTTT
cdr3_aa: CASSKLSTDTQYF

j_call: TRBJ2-1
d_call: TRBD2
clone_size: -
v_call: TRBV2
cdr3_nt: TGTGCCAGCAGCGGGACTAGTCGGGGGCAGTTCTTC
cdr3_aa: CASSGTSRGQFF

j_call: TRBJ2-5
d_call: -
clone_size: -
v_call: TRBV6-5
cdr3_nt: TGTGCCAGCCAGGAGGCGGGGAGGGAGACCCAGTACTTC
cdr3_aa: CASQEAGRETQYF

j_call: TRBJ2-7
d_call: TRBD1
clone_size: -
v_call: TRBV5-4
cdr3_nt: TGTGCCAGCAGCCGGGACAGAGCCTACGAGCAGTACTTC
cdr3_aa: CASSRDRAYEQYF

j_call: TRBJ1-1
d_call: -
clone_size: -
v_call: TRBV14
cdr3_nt: TGTGCCAGCAGCCCCGGACGGGGGTATGAAGCTTTCTTT
cdr3_aa: CASSPGRGYEAFF

j_call: TRBJ2-2
d_call: -
clone_size: -
v_call: TRBV6-6
cdr3_nt: TGTGCCAGCAGTTTACGAACAGGGACCGGGGAGCTGTTTTTT
cdr3_aa: CASSLRTGTGELFF

j_call: TRBJ1-2
d_call: -
clone_size: -
v_call: TRBV29-1
cdr3_nt: TGCAGCGTTGAAGATAGGGGCAGAGGCTATGGCTACACCTTC
cdr3_aa: CSVEDRGRGYGYTF

j_call: TRBJ2-2
d_call: -
clone_size: -
v_call: TRBV19
cdr3_nt: -
cdr3_aa: CASTSGGAAGELFF

j_call: TRBJ1-5
d_call: -
clone_size: -
v_call: TRBV19
cdr3_nt: TGTGCCAGTAGTATAGACGCGGGAGTCAATCAGCCCCAGCATTTT
cdr3_aa: CASSIDAGVNQPQHF

j_call: TRBJ1-3
d_call: TRBD1
clone_size: -
v_call: TRBV7-9
cdr3_nt: TGTGCCAGCAGCCCTCAACTTGGACAGGGGGCTGGAAACACCATATATTTT
cdr3_aa: CASSPQLGQGAGNTIYF

j_call: TRBJ2-7
d_call: -
clone_size: -
v_call: TRBV3-1/TRBV3-2
cdr3_nt: TGTGCCAGCAGCGCCGAGACAGTCCCCTACGAGCAGTACTTC
cdr3_aa: CASSAETVPYEQYF

j_call: TRBJ1-2
d_call: -
clone_size: few
v_call: TRBV19
cdr3_nt: TGTGCCAGTAGGTCTCGGGGGAGAGATAATAACTATGGCTACACCTTC
cdr3_aa: CASRSRGRDNNYGYTF

j_call: TRBJ1-6
d_call: -
clone_size: few
v_call: TRBV5-1
cdr3_nt: TGCGCCAGCAGTACTGGACATAGCTCCTATAATTCACCCCTCCACTTT
cdr3_aa: CASSTGHSSYNSPLHF

j_call: TRBJ1-5
d_call: -
clone_size: -
v_call: TRBV7-8
cdr3_nt: TGTGCCAGCAGCTTAGTGAGCCAACAGGGAAGCAATCAGCCCCAGCATTTT
cdr3_aa: CASSLVSQQGSNQPQHF

j_call: TRBJ1-2
d_call: TRBD1
clone_size: once
v_call: TRBV28
cdr3_nt: TGTGCCAGCCGACAGGGAAACTATGGCTACACCTTC
cdr3_aa: CASRQGNYGYTF

j_call: TRBJ1-2
d_call: TRBD1
clone_size: -
v_call: TRBV5-5
cdr3_nt: TGTGCCAGCAGCTTGGACCGGGACAGCGAGCGATACACCTTC
cdr3_aa: CASSLDRDSERYTF

j_call: TRBJ2-5
d_call: -
clone_size: -
v_call: TRBV5-1
cdr3_nt: TGCGCCAGCAGCCAGTCGACGATTGGGACACAAGAGACCCAGTACTTC
cdr3_aa: CASSQSTIGTQETQYF

j_call: TRBJ2-2
d_call: TRBD1
clone_size: -
v_call: TRBV5-1
cdr3_nt: TGCGCCAGCAGCGGGACAGGGATTACCGGGGAGCTGTTTTTT
cdr3_aa: CASSGTGITGELFF

j_call: TRBJ2-3
d_call: -
clone_size: -
v_call: TRBV18
cdr3_nt: TGTGCCAGCTCGCTTCTCGGGGGGCGGACAGATACGCAGTATTTT
cdr3_aa: CASSLLGGRTDTQYF

j_call: TRBJ1-3
d_call: -
clone_size: once
v_call: TRBV15
cdr3_nt: TGTGCCACCAGCAGAGATACGCGGGCCTCTGGAAACACCATATATTTT
cdr3_aa: CATSRDTRASGNTIYF

j_call: TRBJ2-7
d_call: TRBD1
clone_size: -
v_call: TRBV28
cdr3_nt: TGTGCCAGCAGTTTATTACAGGGGCCCCACCTCTTC
cdr3_aa: CASSLLQGPHLF

j_call: TRBJ2-1
d_call: -
clone_size: -
v_call: TRBV18
cdr3_nt: TGTGCCAGCTCACCACCGATGGGACTGTACAATGAGCAGTTCTTC
cdr3_aa: CASSPPMGLYNEQFF

j_call: TRBJ2-7
d_call: -
clone_size: -
v_call: TRBV5-4
cdr3_nt: TGTGCCAGCAGCTTGGTTGCAGGATCCTACGAGCAGTACTTC
cdr3_aa: CASSLVAGSYEQYF

j_call: TRBJ2-7
d_call: -
clone_size: -
v_call: TRBV7-2
cdr3_nt: TGTGCCAGCAGCTTTCTAGGCCTGGTAAACGAGCAGTACTTC
cdr3_aa: CASSFLGLVNEQYF

j_call: TRBJ1-6
d_call: TRBD1
clone_size: -
v_call: TRBV7-6
cdr3_nt: TGTGCCAGCAGCTCACAGGGACAGGGGGATTCACCCCTCCACTTT
cdr3_aa: CASSSQGQGDSPLHF

j_call: TRBJ2-1
d_call: -
clone_size: -
v_call: TRBV3-1/TRBV3-2
cdr3_nt: TGTGCCAGCAGCCAACAGGGATTTGGGGGCAAATACAATGAGCAGTTCTTC
cdr3_aa: CASSQQGFGGKYNEQFF

j_call: TRBJ1-3
d_call: TRBD1
clone_size: -
v_call: TRBV19
cdr3_nt: TGTGCCAGTAGTTCCAGGACAGGGGCTGGAAACACCATATATTTT
cdr3_aa: CASSSRTGAGNTIYF

j_call: TRBJ2-3
d_call: -
clone_size: -
v_call: TRBV10-3
cdr3_nt: TGTGCCATCAGTGAGTCTGCGGGGGCTAGCACAGATACGCAGTATTTT
cdr3_aa: CAISESAGASTDTQYF

j_call: TRBJ1-3
d_call: -
clone_size: -
v_call: TRBV5-6
cdr3_nt: TGTGCCAGCAGCCAGGACATGTCTGGAAACACCATATATTTT
cdr3_aa: CASSQDMSGNTIYF

j_call: TRBJ2-2
d_call: TRBD2
clone_size: -
v_call: TRBV11-2
cdr3_nt: TGTGCCAGCAGCTTAACTAGCGGGGGGCCTCGGACCGGGGAGCTGTTTTTT
cdr3_aa: CASSLTSGGPRTGELFF

j_call: TRBJ1-1
d_call: -
clone_size: -
v_call: TRBV30
cdr3_nt: TGTGCCTGGAGGAGGGAGGGGGACACTGAAGCTTTCTTT
cdr3_aa: CAWRREGDTEAFF

j_call: TRBJ1-2
d_call: TRBD1
clone_size: -
v_call: TRBV28
cdr3_nt: TGTGCCAGCAGTTCGACCCAGGGGGTGGCTAACTATGGCTACACCTTC
cdr3_aa: CASSSTQGVANYGYTF

j_call: TRBJ2-7
d_call: -
clone_size: -
v_call: TRBV19
cdr3_nt: TGTGCCAGTAGTCCTTTTAAGGGAGCATCCTACGAGCAGTACTTC
cdr3_aa: CASSPFKGASYEQYF

j_call: TRBJ2-7
d_call: TRBD2
clone_size: -
v_call: TRBV5-1
cdr3_nt: TGCGCCAGCAGCCCTCGGACTAGCGGGCACCGCGAGCAGTACTTC
cdr3_aa: CASSPRTSGHREQYF

j_call: TRBJ1-1
d_call: -
clone_size: few
v_call: TRBV7-3
cdr3_nt: TGTGCCAGCAGCTGGACAAGCAACACTGAAGCTTTCTTT
cdr3_aa: CASSWTSNTEAFF

j_call: TRBJ2-1
d_call: TRBD2
clone_size: -
v_call: TRBV28
cdr3_nt: TGTGCCAGCAGTCCTCGGGTAGCGGGAGAGGGGCAGTTCTTC
cdr3_aa: CASSPRVAGEGQFF